This TCR beta chain was found in a study of T cell changes during pregnancy in multiple sclerosis. Germline V CDR1 and CDR2: SGHRS, YFSETQ. V lost 4 bases to trimming and J lost 4 bases; unmatched junction nucleotides: 6. The CDR3 has 16 amino acids. Profiled with immunoSEQ multiplex PCR; TCRdb holds only in-frame clones, not every one. The data contain around 100,000 clones, around 93% of them singletons. The sequence derives from a female donor with multiple sclerosis, enrolled in a pregnancy study. The chain recombines TRBV5-1 with TRBJ2-7; TRBD2 aligns across 15 bases. The input for sequencing was peripheral blood, taken before pregnancy. The CDR3 spells CASSPRTSGRGYEQYF. As DNA, the CDR3 is TGCGCCAGCAGCCCACGGACTAGCGGGAGGGGGTACGAGCAGTACTTC.